This TCR beta chain was captured in a study of cytomegalovirus exposure and HLA in healthy donors (dated by TCRdb to 2016 to 2017). In the study overall: An earlier analysis of roughly 570 of the donors reported 276 Gb of sequence data and 90 million to 120 million unique TCR beta sequences obtained from about 200 million T cells. The genetic ancestry cluster associated with self-reported Caucasian donors included roughly 84% of the roughly 380 genotyped donors. Both class I and class II loci were covered by HLA typing, at four-digit resolution. High-throughput TCR immunosequencing, statistical association of individual TCRs with disease status, and machine learning were combined to predict cytomegalovirus infection status. A separate validation cohort of roughly 110 different subjects was used in addition to the approximately 640-subject first cohort. Roughly five DR-DQ haplotypes were treated as single units for association and clustering because of strong linkage in the cohort. Rather than drawing on any new phenotypic data, the later analysis identified candidate immune exposures from TCR beta sequences and the way those sequences occurred across donors. A later genetic analysis took genome-wide SNP genotypes for about 65% of the roughly 670 donors and used that subset as a discovery cohort. Across around 400 genotyped donors of the cohort, an average of approximately 240,000 unique TCR beta nucleotide sequences per donor were sequenced, and roughly 17% of those sequences were non-productive. Donor age, sex, ethnicity and CMV serostatus were collected together with the repertoire data. The study aimed to test whether signatures of past pathogen exposure could be identified by cataloging public T cell receptors. Typing coverage varied by locus: about 629-630 donors for A, B, C, DRB1 and DQB1; roughly 520 for DQA1; about 590 for DPA1; 450 to 480 for DPB1. An earlier analysis of 587 of the donors used high-throughput TCR beta sequencing to judge whether each TCR beta V gene segment behaved as functional or pseudogenic. The T cell repertoires of under 700 subjects were profiled by immunosequencing and related to cytomegalovirus serostatus. A later analysis re-examined previously published TCR beta repertoires from hundreds of donors and added high-resolution HLA genotyping to investigate patterns of TCR occurrence. Every repertoire in the discovery cohort had been generated on one and the same sequencing platform. An early release that covered roughly 600 HLA-typed donors contained approximately 300 gigabases of sequencing data and tens of millions of unique TCR sequences. General findings and caveats noted by the study authors: The classifier was reported to diagnose cytomegalovirus status with high specificity and sensitivity in both the original cohort and the validation cohort. At a false discovery rate of 0.05, a later analysis linked around 17,000 TCR beta sequences to specific HLA alleles. A later genetic analysis reported fewer N-insertions in productive TCRs among donors in an Asian-associated ancestry cluster than the approximately 670-donor mean. In vitro tests confirmed that a few of the cytomegalovirus-associated TCR beta chains recognize cytomegalovirus antigens. Roughly uniform sequencing depth across donors was assumed in presence/absence analyses, although this assumption may not hold. The study listed 164 TCR beta chains as associated with cytomegalovirus. A later analysis reported that several top co-occurrence clusters appeared linked to parvovirus B19, influenza, CMV and Epstein-Barr virus. Broadly in line with IMGT annotations, most TCR beta V segments showed up in productive rearrangements about 87% or about 30% of the time in an earlier analysis of around 550 of the donors. A cluster of highly shared sequence variants was judged likely to be a technical artifact of the sequencing pipeline. According to the authors, the approach could potentially be generalized to other disease states and immunological phenotypes. CMV serostatus was the only immune exposure information available for the cohort. The 87-base-pair reads could not distinguish some IMGT-functional V segments, including TRBV6-2 and TRBV6-3, so those segments were excluded. A further reported finding was that TCR beta sequences accurately predicted the HLA-A and HLA-B alleles for most subjects in the first cohort. V-gene and J-gene trimming of TCR beta chains was associated with a missense DCLRE1C variant in a later genetic analysis, and the association was replicated in an independent cohort. Because counts were too low, under 20 rarely observed V segments, including chromosome 9 orphons, were left out of the earlier analysis of 587 of the donors. According to a later analysis, most CMV-associated TCR beta chains appeared to be HLA-restricted, and the HLA associations seemed to be driven largely by CMV exposure. This cohort had only TCR beta chains sequenced, and the lack of alpha or paired-chain data limited which features could be detected. Most TCR sequences were seen in very few donors, while some public TCRs were found in many individuals. A later analysis found that TCR association rates varied across HLA loci, with DRB1 alleles showing the most associated TCRs and HLA-C alleles the fewest. Because HLA typing was unavailable for some donors at each locus, only the typed subset was used in association tests. When HLA alleles, especially DR and DQ, strongly co-occurred, attributing TCR associations to individual alleles was difficult. Linkage disequilibrium might explain the correlated functional status among segregating V segments, but an unknown experimental factor could not be ruled out. Compared with equally common non-associated chains, HLA-associated TCR beta chains in a later analysis were more clonally expanded and had lower generation probabilities.

The library was produced with the immunoSEQ multiplex PCR assay. For the multiplex PCR, a mixture combining 60 forward primers for TCR Vbeta segments and 13 reverse primers for TCR Jbeta segments was used. A multiplex PCR assay on genomic DNA amplified the CDR3 region of rearranged TCR beta genes. Amplified TCR beta libraries were sequenced as 87-base-pair reads on the Illumina HiSeq System. In the authors' own workflow: In a later analysis, tens of millions of unique TCR beta chains were counted across the roughly 610 repertoires, and about 10 million of these chains were shared by at least two donors. To remove PCR and sequencing errors, raw reads were error-corrected and collapsed into unique sequences using a nearest-neighbor algorithm that merged closely related sequences. V, D and J gene segments were assigned by aligning CDR3 sequences to IMGT reference sequences. For a sequence to be retained, a match of at least six nucleotides was required to both a V gene segment and a J gene segment. A rearrangement was called productive if the CDR3 had no stop codons and remained in frame with V and J, and every other rearrangement was called non-productive. Following IMGT convention, CDR3 was defined as the stretch from the second conserved V-encoded cysteine up to the conserved J-encoded phenylalanine. Sequences without an unambiguous match to a single V gene segment were excluded from the earlier analysis of 500 to 700 of the donors. In an earlier analysis of roughly 600 of the donors, a V segment was called functional when productive rearrangements were above 56.7%, and segregating when the standard deviation between donors exceeded 5%. A statistical classification framework was built to diagnose cytomegalovirus status from the catalog of TCR beta chain sequences. In a later analysis, V and J genes were assigned by comparing TCR nucleotide sequences against IMGT/GENE-DB human TR gene sequences. The TCRdist pipeline was used in a later analysis to assign CDR3 sequences and most-parsimonious VDJ recombination scenarios. In a later analysis, every TCR beta chain was defined by the combination of its CDR3 amino acid sequence and its V-gene family, and reads without a unique V-gene family were dropped. As a way to deal with suspected cross-contamination and a sequencing artifact, a later analysis dropped 592 nucleotide sequences that were highly shared and had low generation probability. A later analysis calculated a clonal expansion index for each public chain from normalized within-repertoire ranks of inferred template counts. Generation probabilities in a later analysis came from a VDJ recombination model fitted to out-of-frame rearrangements, and those results were checked against IGoR. In a later analysis, TCR-TCR, TCR-HLA and TCR-CMV co-occurrence was scored with hypergeometric tests, and a repertoire-size bias correction was applied to TCR pairs. In a later analysis, false discovery rates were estimated by permuting HLA or CMV assignments 20 times. In a later analysis, co-occurring TCRs were grouped using DBSCAN, with TCRdist sequence similarity added in when clustering inside HLA-allele-positive subsets. For co-occurrence clustering, repertoires with fewer than 30,000 or more than 120,000 public chains were excluded, along with five or six repertoires with anomalous nucleotide sharing. The table comes from immuneACCESS by way of TCRdb, which keeps in-frame sequences with V and J called. Part of the clones is missing from these tables; in studies checked, under half for an unresolved V gene and the rest for unknown reasons. V and J calls and clone size come straight from that table; D and trimming were deduced from the DNA. Within this sample are under 300,000 clones, with roughly 89% of them counted one time only. Of the sample, less than 4% falls within the top ten clones.

This clone was detected once. Its specific antigen is unknown. The sample holds no much larger clone one base away, and base qualities are not on file. The cohort was made up of 666 healthy bone marrow donors. All cohort members were sampled while nominally healthy, although unrecorded immune exposures were likely present. The donor tested CMV seropositive, placing the donor among the 250 to 300 seropositive members of the cohort. A peripheral blood sample was provided by each donor, and peripheral blood mononuclear cells were used for TCR beta sequencing. The Qiagen DNeasy Blood Extraction Kit was used to extract genomic DNA from the blood cell samples. Reading the germline V gene (reference sequence) gives CDR1 SEHNR and CDR2 FQNEAQ. The CDR3 goes from the cysteine to the phenylalanine over 16 residues. The CDR3 DNA has 48 bases and is translated from base 1. Unmatched junction bases come to 4, with V trimmed by 5 bases and J by 3 bases.

Sequenced: PBMCs. This receptor was taken from a man aged 35 to 55 in good health and CMV-seropositive. The sequence is built from TRBV7-9 and TRBJ2-2; a stretch of 12 junction bases matches TRBD2. The DNA sequence is TGTGCCAGCAGCCTACTAGCGGGAGGATACACCGGGGAGCTGTTTTTT. Its translation is CASSLLAGGYTGELFF. The entire variable domain, with the stretches around the CDR3 drawn from the reference TRBV7-9 and TRBJ2-2 proteins, is DTGVSQNPRHKITKRGQNVTFRCDPISEHNRLYWYRQTLGQGPEFLTYFQNEAQLEKSRLLSDRFSAERPKGSFSTLEIQRTEQGDSAMYLCASSLLAGGYTGELFFGEGSRLTVL.